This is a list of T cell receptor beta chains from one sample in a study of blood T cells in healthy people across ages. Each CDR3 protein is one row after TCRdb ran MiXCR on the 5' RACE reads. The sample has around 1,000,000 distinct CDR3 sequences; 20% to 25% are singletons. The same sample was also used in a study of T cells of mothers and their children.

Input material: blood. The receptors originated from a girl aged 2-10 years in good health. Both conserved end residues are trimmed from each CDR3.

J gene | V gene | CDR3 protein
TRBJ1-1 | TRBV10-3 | AISESERNEAF
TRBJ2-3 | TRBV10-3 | AISPDSTDTQY
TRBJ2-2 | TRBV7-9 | ASSFLQGAANTGELF
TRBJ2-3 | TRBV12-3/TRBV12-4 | ASSFIPGSTDTQY
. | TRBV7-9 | ASSLAAPSGSNEQF
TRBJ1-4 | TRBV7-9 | ASSLGTLGTANEKLF
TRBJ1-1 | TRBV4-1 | ASSQEFQAF
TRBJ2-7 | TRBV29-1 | SARGSSDEQY
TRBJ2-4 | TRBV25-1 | ASSARTGGGKNIQY
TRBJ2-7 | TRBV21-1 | ASIRGDCTYEQY
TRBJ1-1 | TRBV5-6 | AGSMGGGTEAF
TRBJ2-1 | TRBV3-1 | ASSQGLSGLAYNEQF
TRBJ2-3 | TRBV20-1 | SARDLWTSGGRTDTQY
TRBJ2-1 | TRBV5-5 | ASSQGWSGRPEQF
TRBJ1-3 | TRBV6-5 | ASSFGRGEVAGNTIY
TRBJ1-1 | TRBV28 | ASSFSQGNTEAF
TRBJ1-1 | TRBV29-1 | SVEWDSEAF
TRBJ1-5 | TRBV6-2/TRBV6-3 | ASSYSLFSQPQH
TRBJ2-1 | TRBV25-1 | ASSASASYNEQF
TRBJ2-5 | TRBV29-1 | SVDIGDETQY
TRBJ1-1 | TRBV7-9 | ASSWEGRAF
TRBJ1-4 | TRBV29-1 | SVGHRLNEKLF
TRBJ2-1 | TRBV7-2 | ASSQTGVLSYNEQF
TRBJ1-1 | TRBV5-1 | ASSRRDKNTEAF
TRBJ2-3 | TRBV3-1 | ASSQVAGRSTDTQY
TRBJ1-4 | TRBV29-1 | SVEPRFNEKLF
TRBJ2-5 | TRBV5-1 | ASSFPDSTYEQH
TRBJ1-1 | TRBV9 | ASSVGGGGNTEAF
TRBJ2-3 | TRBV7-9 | ASSLALISGGEDTQY
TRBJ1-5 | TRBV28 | ASRVGGPGQGPNQPQH
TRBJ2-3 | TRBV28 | ASKKGLVKADTQY
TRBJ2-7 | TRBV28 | ASSLGAPSLEQY
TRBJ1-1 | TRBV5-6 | ASSLGPTAEAF
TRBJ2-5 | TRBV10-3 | AISEGLGAQY
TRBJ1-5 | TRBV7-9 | ASSNTGGGQPQH